This T cell receptor (beta chain) was recovered during a study of cytomegalovirus exposure and HLA in healthy donors. Whole-study findings and limits: It was shown in a later analysis that HLA-associated TCR beta chains were more clonally expanded than other, equally common chains. As a later analysis showed, a missense DCLRE1C variant was linked to trimming of TCR beta V- and J-genes. A later analysis found TCR association rates differed by HLA locus, highest for DRB1 and lowest for HLA-C.

Primers: 60 Vbeta forward and 13 Jbeta reverse. As handled by the study authors: Unique TCR beta chains totaled approximately 83 million in a later count, with around 11 million of them shared. Sequenced by immunoSEQ multiplex PCR; TCRdb stores in-frame clones only, minus some. V, J and clone size are taken as reported in that table, and D and trimming were inferred from the DNA itself. In total, the table holds around 76,000 clones. A word on this clone: Antigen unknown.

CDR1 and CDR2 from the germline V gene are SGHNT and YYREEE (reference sequence). The V gene lost 4 bases and the J gene lost 0 bases, with 5 bases spanning the gap. The CDR3 extends over 12 amino acids. The receptor was derived from a middle-aged man in good health and CMV-seronegative. Sequencing was done on a sample of PBMCs. The chain recombines TRBV5-4 with TRBJ2-7; D gene uncertain. CDR3 loop: CASSLSSYEQYF. CDR3 DNA sequence: TGTGCCAGCAGCCTCAGCTCCTACGAGCAGTACTTC.